Listed here are 9 T cell receptor beta chains from one sample, sequenced in a study of OX40 agonist ivuxolimab in advanced cancers. The method was immunoSEQ multiplex PCR; TCRdb's version includes in-frame clones alone and lacks a portion of them. The sample carries about 19,000 clones, around 86% recorded once. The source material was CD4+ or CD8+ T cells sorted from blood, sampled in a trial of the OX40 agonist ivuxolimab. These receptors were taken from an adult with an advanced solid tumor such as melanoma, head and neck, liver or kidney cancer.

A note on this clone: At the DNA level, this CDR3 is encoded by other sequences in the same sample as well. The CDR3 protein is CASSIGSTEAFF. For the CDR3, the DNA is TGTGCCAGTAGTATCGGCAGTACTGAAGCTTTCTTT. V usage is TRBV19 and J usage is TRBJ1-1; D unresolved. The CDR3 is 12 amino acids. V was shortened by 3 bases and J by 5 bases, with 7 bases between the two germline ends. The germline CDR1 and CDR2 sequences are LNHDA and SQIVND (reference sequence).

This clone has just one count. The chain is built from TRBV4-1 and TRBJ1-4, with D unclear. The CDR3 contains 16 residues. In germline, CDR1 is MGHRA, CDR2 YSYEKL. The V and J ends lost 4 bases and 0 bases respectively, with 12 bases between them. The CDR3 is CASSPREAATNEKLFF. CDR3 coding DNA: TGCGCCAGCAGCCCCCGCGAGGCCGCAACTAATGAAAAACTGTTTTTT.

The chain employs TRBV10-3 and TRBJ2-1, with a tentative D call TRBD2 (7 bases). The V gene lost 8 bases and the J gene lost 0 bases, with 14 bases spanning the gap. This CDR3 comprises 15 residues. Germline V lookup: CDR1 ENHRY, CDR2 SYGVKD. The CDR3 is CAIRGAESSYNEQFF. The CDR3 coding sequence is TGTGCCATCCGGGGGGCGGAAAGCTCCTACAATGAGCAGTTCTTC.

J is TRBJ1-2 and V is TRBV15, with D possibly being TRBD1 (5 bases). This CDR3 has 14 amino acids. Trimming cost V 0 bases and J 6 bases, with 11 bases left between them. CDR1 and CDR2 from the germline V gene are LNHNV and YYDKDF (reference sequence). The CDR3: CATSRDLAGDGYTF. CDR3 DNA: TGTGCCACCAGCAGAGATCTGGCGGGGGATGGCTACACCTTC.

The chain employs TRBV30 and TRBJ1-1; no definite D call. CDR1 and CDR2 (germline): GTSNPN, SVGIG (reference sequence). The CDR3 has 18 amino acids. The V gene lost 0 bases and the J gene lost 1 base, with 21 bases spanning the gap. CDR3 nucleotides: TGTGCCTGGAGTGTACAAACAGCGGAGAACAGCAGGAACACTGAAGCTTTCTTT. Translating it yields CAWSVQTAENSRNTEAFF.

The genes are TRBV13 and TRBJ2-7; D gene ambiguous. The CDR3 has 13 residues. The V and J ends lost 5 bases and 4 bases respectively, with 12 bases between them. Germline CDR1 and CDR2: PRHDT and FYEKMQ (reference sequence). The CDR3 DNA reads as TGTGCCAGCAGCCCTCCGACTTCTTACGAGCAGTACTTC. As protein: CASSPPTSYEQYF.

The rearrangement links TRBV28 to TRBJ2-7; D possibly corresponds to TRBD2 (5 bases). V was pared by 5 bases and J by 7 bases, with 21 bases between. The CDR3 is 15 amino acids. Germline V gene data show CDR1 as MDHEN and CDR2 as SYDVKM. The CDR3: CASSTEGLQGLEQYF. The CDR3 coding sequence is TGTGCCAGCAGTACTGAGGGTTTACAAGGGTTGGAGCAGTACTTC.

V gene TRBV30 combines with J gene TRBJ2-7; TRBD2 matches 13 bases. The germline V gene encodes CDR1 GTSNPN and CDR2 SVGIG (reference sequence). The CDR3 covers 17 residues. V lost 1 base and J lost 0; bases outside the gene matches: 6. CDR3: CAWSEGLAGVPSYEQYF. As DNA, the CDR3 is TGTGCCTGGAGTGAAGGACTAGCGGGAGTACCCTCCTACGAGCAGTACTTC. Full variable domain (remainder filled in from reference TRBV30 and TRBJ2-7): SQTIHQWPATLVQPVGSPLSLECTVEGTSNPNLYWYRQAAGRGLQLLFYSVGIGQISSEVPQNLSASRPQDRQFILSSKKLLLSDSGFYLCAWSEGLAGVPSYEQYFGPGTRLTVT.

The chain couples TRBV6-5 to TRBJ2-7, with D unclear. Trimming cost V 5 bases and J 5 bases, with 13 bases left between them. This CDR3 spans 13 amino acids. Germline CDR1 reads MNHEY; CDR2 reads SVGAGI. This CDR3 reads CASSEVTVDEQYF. CDR3 DNA: TGTGCCAGCAGTGAAGTCACAGTCGACGAGCAGTACTTC.